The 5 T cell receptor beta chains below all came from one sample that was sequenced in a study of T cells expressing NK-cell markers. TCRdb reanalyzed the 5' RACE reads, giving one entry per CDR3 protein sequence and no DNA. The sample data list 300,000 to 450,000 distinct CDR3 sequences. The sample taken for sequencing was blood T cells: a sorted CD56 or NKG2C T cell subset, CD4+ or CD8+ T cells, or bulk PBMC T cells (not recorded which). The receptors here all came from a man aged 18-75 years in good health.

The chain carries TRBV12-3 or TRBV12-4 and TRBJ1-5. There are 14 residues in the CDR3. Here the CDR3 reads CASSYGQRNQPQHF.

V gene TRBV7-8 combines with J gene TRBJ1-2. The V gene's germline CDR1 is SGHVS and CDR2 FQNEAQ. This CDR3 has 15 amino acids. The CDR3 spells CASSLVTNTWGGYTF. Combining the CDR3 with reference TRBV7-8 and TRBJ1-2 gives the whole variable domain GAGVSQSPRYKVAKRGQDVALRCDPISGHVSLFWYQQALGQGPEFLTYFQNEAQLDKSGLPSDRFFAERPEGSVSTLKIQRTQQEDSAVYLCASSLVTNTWGGYTFGSGTRLTVV.

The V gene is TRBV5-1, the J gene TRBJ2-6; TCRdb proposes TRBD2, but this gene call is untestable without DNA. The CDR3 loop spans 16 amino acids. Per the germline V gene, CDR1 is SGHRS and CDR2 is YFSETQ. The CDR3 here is CASSLGGLSGANVLTF.

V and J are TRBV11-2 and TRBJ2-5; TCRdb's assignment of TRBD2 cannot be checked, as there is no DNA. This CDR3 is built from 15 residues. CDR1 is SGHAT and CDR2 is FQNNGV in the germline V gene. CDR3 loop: CASSRSPGAQETQYF.

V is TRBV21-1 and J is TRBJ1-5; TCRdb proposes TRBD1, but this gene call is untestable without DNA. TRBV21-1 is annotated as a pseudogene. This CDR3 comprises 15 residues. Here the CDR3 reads CASSKGDSLNQPQHF.